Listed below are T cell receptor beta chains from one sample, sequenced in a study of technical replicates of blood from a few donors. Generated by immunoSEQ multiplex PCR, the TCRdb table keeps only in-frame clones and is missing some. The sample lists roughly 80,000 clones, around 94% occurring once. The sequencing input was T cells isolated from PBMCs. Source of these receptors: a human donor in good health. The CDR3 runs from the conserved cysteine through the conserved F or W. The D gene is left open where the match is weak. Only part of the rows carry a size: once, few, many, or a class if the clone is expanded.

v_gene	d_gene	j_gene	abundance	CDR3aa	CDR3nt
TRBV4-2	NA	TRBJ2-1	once	CASSPSATSYNEQFF	TGTGCCAGCAGCCCTTCAGCGACGTCCTACAATGAGCAGTTCTTC
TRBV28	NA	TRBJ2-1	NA	CASSLIGDPSNEQFF	TGTGCCAGCAGTTTAATAGGGGATCCCTCCAATGAGCAGTTCTTC
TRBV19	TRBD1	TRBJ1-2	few	CASSALGTVGGYTF	TGTGCCAGTAGTGCGCTCGGGACAGTTGGGGGCTACACCTTC
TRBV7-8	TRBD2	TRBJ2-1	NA	CASATSGRANEQFF	TGTGCCAGCGCGACTAGCGGGAGGGCAAATGAGCAGTTCTTC
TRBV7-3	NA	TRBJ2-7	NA	CASSLMGRADEQYF	TGTGCCAGCAGCTTAATGGGCAGGGCGGACGAGCAGTACTTC
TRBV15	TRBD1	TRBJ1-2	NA	CATSASTGIPNYGYTF	TGTGCCACCAGCGCCTCGACAGGGATCCCTAACTATGGCTACACCTTC
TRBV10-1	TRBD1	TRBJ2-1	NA	CASSGISGTGYNEQFF	TGCGCCAGCAGTGGGATCTCCGGGACAGGCTACAATGAGCAGTTCTTC
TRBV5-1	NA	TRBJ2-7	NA	CASSLVGGTSYEQYF	TGCGCCAGCAGCTTGGTTGGCGGGACGTCCTACGAGCAGTACTTC
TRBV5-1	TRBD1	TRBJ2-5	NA	CASSPGTGGYQETQYF	TGCGCCAGCAGCCCAGGGACAGGGGGGTACCAAGAGACCCAGTACTTC
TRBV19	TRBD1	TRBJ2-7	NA	CASSLVGQSYEQYF	TGTGCCAGTAGCCTTGTGGGACAGTCCTACGAGCAGTACTTC
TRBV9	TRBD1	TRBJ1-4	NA	CASSPGQGRGDEKLFF	TGTGCCAGCAGCCCGGGACAGGGGAGGGGGGATGAAAAACTGTTTTTT
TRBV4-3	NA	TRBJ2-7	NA	CASSQDSVYEQYF	TGCGCCAGCAGCCAAGACAGCGTCTACGAGCAGTACTTC
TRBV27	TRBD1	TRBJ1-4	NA	CASSSQGAEAEKLFF	TGTGCCAGCAGTTCTCAGGGGGCGGAGGCGGAAAAACTGTTTTTT
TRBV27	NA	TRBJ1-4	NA	CASSTGYGEKLFF	TGTGCCAGCAGTACAGGGTATGGCGAAAAACTGTTTTTT
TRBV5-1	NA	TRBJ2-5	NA	CASSLAQGSVTQYF	TGCGCCAGCAGCTTGGCCCAGGGATCGGTGACCCAGTACTTC
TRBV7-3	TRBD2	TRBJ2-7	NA	CASSLKRREQSEQYF	TGTGCCAGCAGCTTAAAAAGGCGGGAGCAGAGCGAGCAGTACTTC
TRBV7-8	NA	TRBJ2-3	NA	CASSLSFRDTQYF	TGTGCCAGCAGCTTATCTTTTCGGGATACGCAGTATTTT
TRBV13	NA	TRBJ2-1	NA	CASREVQAGDYNEQFF	TGTGCCAGCAGAGAAGTGCAAGCGGGTGATTACAATGAGCAGTTCTTC
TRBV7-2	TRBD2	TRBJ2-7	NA	CASSHLAGEAYEQYF	TGTGCCAGCAGCCATCTAGCGGGAGAAGCCTACGAGCAGTACTTC
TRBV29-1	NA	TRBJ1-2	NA	CSVDDQGLGRGYTF	TGCAGCGTTGATGACCAGGGGCTGGGGAGAGGCTACACCTTC
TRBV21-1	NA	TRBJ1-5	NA	CASSKVGAGNQPQHF	NA
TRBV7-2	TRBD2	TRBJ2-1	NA	CASSTARAGVRNEQFF	TGTGCCAGCAGCACCGCCAGGGCGGGAGTGAGGAATGAGCAGTTCTTC
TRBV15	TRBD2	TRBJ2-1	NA	CATSRRTSGRTHYNEQFF	TGTGCCACCAGCAGAAGGACTAGCGGGAGGACCCACTACAATGAGCAGTTCTTC
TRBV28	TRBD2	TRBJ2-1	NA	CASSPNIAGGHNEQFF	TGTGCCAGCAGTCCCAATATAGCGGGAGGCCACAATGAGCAGTTCTTC
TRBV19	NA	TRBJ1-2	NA	CASSMAGIGYGYTF	TGTGCCAGTAGTATGGCCGGGATCGGCTATGGCTACACCTTC
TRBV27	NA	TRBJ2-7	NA	CASSSPLYEQYF	TGTGCCAGCAGTTCTCCCCTCTACGAGCAGTACTTC
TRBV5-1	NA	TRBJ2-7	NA	CASSLDGGYTEQYF	TGCGCCAGCAGCTTGGACGGGGGTTATACCGAGCAGTACTTC
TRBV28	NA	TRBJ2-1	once	CASTYLELYNEQFF	TGTGCCAGCACGTACCTAGAACTTTACAATGAGCAGTTCTTC
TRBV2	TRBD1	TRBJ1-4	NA	CASSEARDSGFF	TGTGCCAGCAGTGAAGCCCGGGACAGCGGTTTTTTT
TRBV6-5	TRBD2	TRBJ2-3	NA	CASSSTSEADTQYF	TGTGCCAGCAGCTCGACTAGCGAGGCAGATACGCAGTATTTT
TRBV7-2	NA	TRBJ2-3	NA	CASRSRQITDTQYF	TGTGCCAGCAGAAGCAGGCAGATCACAGATACGCAGTATTTT
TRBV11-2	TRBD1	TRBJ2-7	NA	CASRRTGLAYEQYF	TGTGCCAGCAGGCGGACAGGGCTCGCCTACGAGCAGTACTTC
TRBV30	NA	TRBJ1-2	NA	CAWTGNYGYTF	TGTGCCTGGACAGGGAACTATGGCTACACCTTC
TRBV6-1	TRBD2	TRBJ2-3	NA	CASSEDRAGGPFKDTQYF	TGTGCCAGCAGTGAAGATAGAGCGGGAGGGCCTTTTAAAGATACGCAGTATTTT
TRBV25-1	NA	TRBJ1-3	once	CASSPGGAGGNTIYF	TGTGCCAGCAGTCCCGGGGGGGCCGGGGGAAACACCATATATTTT
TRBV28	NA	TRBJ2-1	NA	CASSLKSFEQFF	TGTGCCAGCAGTTTAAAGAGTTTCGAGCAGTTCTTC
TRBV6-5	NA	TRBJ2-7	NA	CASSYSELYEQYF	TGTGCCAGCAGTTACTCGGAGCTCTACGAGCAGTACTTC
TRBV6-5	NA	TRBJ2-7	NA	CASTSSGEQYF	TGTGCCAGCACTTCTAGTGGAGAGCAGTACTTC
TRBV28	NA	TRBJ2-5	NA	CASSFVAAQETQYF	TGTGCCAGCAGTTTCGTCGCGGCCCAAGAGACCCAGTACTTC
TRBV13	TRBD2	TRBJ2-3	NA	CASSLRREGRRTQYF	TGTGCCAGCAGCTTAAGGCGGGAGGGCCGCCGCACGCAGTATTTT
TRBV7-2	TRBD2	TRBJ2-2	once	CASSLALAGKNTGELFF	TGTGCCAGCAGCTTAGCACTAGCGGGGAAGAACACCGGGGAGCTGTTTTTT
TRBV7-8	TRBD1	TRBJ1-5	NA	CASSLLSIGTGAAGQPQHF	TGTGCCAGCAGCTTATTATCTATCGGGACAGGGGCGGCGGGTCAGCCCCAGCATTTT
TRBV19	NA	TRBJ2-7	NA	CASSRTGSYEQYF	TGTGCCAGTAGTCGCACCGGCTCCTACGAGCAGTACTTC
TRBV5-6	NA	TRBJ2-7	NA	CASSPGLSGYYEQYF	TGTGCCAGCAGCCCAGGACTGTCGGGGTACTACGAGCAGTACTTC
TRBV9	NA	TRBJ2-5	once	CASSVGVGGAPETQYF	TGTGCCAGCAGCGTAGGTGTGGGGGGGGCCCCAGAGACCCAGTACTTC
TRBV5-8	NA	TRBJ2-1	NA	CASQWGVGSYNEQFF	TGTGCCAGCCAGTGGGGGGTCGGCTCCTACAATGAGCAGTTCTTC
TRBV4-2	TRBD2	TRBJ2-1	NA	CASSQEPGGLAYNEQFF	TGTGCCAGCAGCCAAGAGCCCGGAGGACTAGCCTACAATGAGCAGTTCTTC
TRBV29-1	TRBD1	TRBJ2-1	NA	CSVEIDRVYNEQFF	TGCAGCGTTGAAATTGACAGGGTCTACAATGAGCAGTTCTTC
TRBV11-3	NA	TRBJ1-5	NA	CASSLGGHQPQHF	TGTGCCAGCAGCTTAGGGGGCCATCAGCCCCAGCATTTT
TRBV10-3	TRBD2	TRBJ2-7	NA	CAISESIAGGPYEQYF	TGTGCCATCAGTGAGTCTATAGCGGGAGGGCCCTACGAGCAGTACTTC
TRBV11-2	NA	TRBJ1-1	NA	CASSLAFNLQGRGTEAFF	TGTGCCAGCAGCTTGGCCTTTAATCTACAGGGTCGTGGGACTGAAGCTTTCTTT
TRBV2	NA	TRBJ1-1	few	CASSEDPSGAFF	TGTGCCAGCAGTGAAGACCCCTCGGGAGCTTTCTTT
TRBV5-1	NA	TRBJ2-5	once	CASSFWSYGETQYF	TGCGCCAGCAGCTTCTGGAGTTACGGAGAGACCCAGTACTTC
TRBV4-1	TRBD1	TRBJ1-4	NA	CASSQDPQGANRLEKLFF	TGCGCCAGCAGCCAAGATCCACAGGGGGCGAATCGACTCGAAAAACTGTTTTTT
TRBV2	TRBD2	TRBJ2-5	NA	CASSGVAGTYETQYF	TGTGCCAGCAGTGGGGTAGCGGGAACGTATGAGACCCAGTACTTC
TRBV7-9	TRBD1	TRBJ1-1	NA	CASSRGDSNTEAFF	TGTGCCAGCAGCCGAGGGGACAGTAACACTGAAGCTTTCTTT
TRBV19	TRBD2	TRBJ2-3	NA	CASSNTGGIDTQYF	TGTGCCAGTAGTAACACGGGAGGCATAGATACGCAGTATTTT
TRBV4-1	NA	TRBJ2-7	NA	CASSQAVLGPAYEQYF	TGCGCCAGCAGCCAAGCGGTTTTGGGCCCAGCCTACGAGCAGTACTTC
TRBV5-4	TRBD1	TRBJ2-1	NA	CASSQDRGVVEQFF	TGTGCCAGCAGCCAAGACAGGGGGGTGGTTGAGCAGTTCTTC